These 32 T cell receptor beta chains were sequenced from one sample in a study of blood T cell repertoires in COVID-19 (dated by TCRdb to the early 2020s). Libraries were prepared through the immunoSEQ multiplex PCR assay. As stored in TCRdb, this immuneACCESS dataset retains in-frame rearrangements with V and J assigned. A fraction of the clones does not appear; measured against another copy, unresolved V genes explain less than half of the discrepancy, and the remainder lacks a known reason. For this sample there are around 77,000 clones; approximately 90% appear just once. 4.5% to 6% of the sample is taken by the ten largest. Input material: peripheral blood. These receptors all come from a woman aged 55-70 years with active COVID-19.

This chain joins TRBV10-3 and TRBJ2-7; 11 bases align to TRBD2. The CDR3 spans 16 residues. The trim removed 2 bases at V and 1 base at J, leaving 4 bases unmatched. Germline V gene sequence: CDR1 ENHRY, CDR2 SYGVKD. The CDR3 DNA reads TGTGCCATCAGTGAGCCGGGACTAGCGGTTTCCTACGAGCAGTACTTC. This codes for CAISEPGLAVSYEQYF.

The chain has TRBV2 and TRBJ2-5, with a possible D match to TRBD1 (5 bases). V lost 6 bases and J 2 bases, leaving 10 bases between the germline ends. This CDR3 has 13 amino acids. The germline CDR1 and CDR2 sequences are SNHLY and FYNNEI. The CDR3 protein is CASRRQTQETQYF. The CDR3 nucleotides are TGTGCCAGCAGGCGACAGACACAAGAGACCCAGTACTTC.

This chain links TRBV10-3 with TRBJ1-5; D gene unclear. The germline V and J ends were trimmed by 1 base and 4 bases, with 11 bases remaining between them. Germline lookup yields CDR1 ENHRY and CDR2 SYGVKD. This CDR3 has 15 amino acids. This chain's CDR3 is CAISEWASGNQPQHF. The CDR3 DNA is TGTGCCATCAGTGAGTGGGCCAGTGGTAATCAGCCCCAGCATTTT.

V gene TRBV6-6 combines with J gene TRBJ2-1; unclear D gene. The CDR3 totals 12 residues. The V and J ends lost 2 bases and 7 bases respectively, with 6 bases between them. CDR1 and CDR2 (germline): MNHNY, SVGAGI (reference sequence). CDR3 protein: CASSYLENEQFF. In DNA, the CDR3 is TGTGCCAGCAGTTACCTAGAGAATGAGCAGTTCTTC.

The chain is built from TRBV6-5 and TRBJ1-1; possibly TRBD1 for D (6 bases). The CDR3 extends over 13 amino acids. CDR1 MNHEY and CDR2 SVGAGI come from the germline V gene. V was shortened by 5 bases and J by 2 bases, with 9 bases between the two germline ends. This CDR3 is CASSLDRNTEAFF. The CDR3 DNA reads TGTGCCAGCAGTCTGGACAGAAACACTGAAGCTTTCTTT.

This CDR3 reads CASSLQGSNTEAFF. The CDR3 coding sequence is TGTGCCAGCAGCCTACAGGGTTCGAACACTGAAGCTTTCTTT. V and J are TRBV6-5 and TRBJ1-1; TRBD1 might be the D (6 bases). Germline CDR1 MNHEY, CDR2 SVGAGI. Trimming stripped 6 bases from V and 1 base from J, with 12 bases between. The CDR3 has 14 residues.

This clone is classed as hyperexpanded. The V and J genes are TRBV7-6 and TRBJ2-7; D remains unclear. Germline-derived CDR1 and CDR2 are SGHVS and FNYEAQ. There are 17 residues in the CDR3. V lost 5 bases and J 3 bases, leaving 23 bases between the germline ends. The CDR3 DNA follows: TGTGCCAGCAGCCCCACGTCCAGGTATCCAAAACACTACGAGCAGTACTTC. This translates into CASSPTSRYPKHYEQYF.

V is TRBV20-1 and J is TRBJ2-5; 10 bases are shared with TRBD2. This CDR3 has 15 residues. The V gene's germline CDR1 is DFQATT and CDR2 SNEGSKA (reference sequence). V lost 3 bases, J lost 2 bases, and 6 bases stayed unmatched. The CDR3 reads CSASLLAGIQETQYF. The CDR3 DNA reads as TGCAGTGCTAGTCTACTAGCGGGAATACAAGAGACCCAGTACTTC.

The V and J genes are TRBV6-5 and TRBJ2-1; perhaps TRBD2 as D (6 bases). CDR1 is MNHEY, CDR2 SVGAGI, per germline. With 7 bases removed from V and 6 bases from J, the gap between germline ends came to 19 bases. The CDR3 runs to 15 residues. The DNA of the CDR3 is TGTGCCAGCACCCCAGGTTTTGCGGGACCCAATGAGCAGTTCTTC. Encoded protein: CASTPGFAGPNEQFF.

This chain links TRBV27 with TRBJ2-7; 9 nucleotides match TRBD2. The V and J ends lost 3 bases and 2 bases, in that order; junction bases with no gene match: 32. CDR1 and CDR2 (germline): MNHEY, SMNVEV (reference sequence). This CDR3 region has 24 residues. The CDR3 here is CASSFLGNIAGLAGSPKLTYEQYF. In DNA form, the CDR3 reads TGTGCCAGCAGTTTCCTTGGGAACATTGCGGGCCTAGCGGGATCGCCTAAACTAACCTACGAGCAGTACTTC.

The chain joins TRBV5-1 to TRBJ2-1; weak D call: TRBD2 (6 bases). The V end lost 5 bases, the J end lost 4 bases, and 10 bases lay between the germline ends. The V gene's germline CDR1 is SGHRS and CDR2 YFSETQ. CDR3 size: 13 residues. Written as DNA, the CDR3 is TGCGCCAGCAGTAGCGGAGAATACAATGAGCAGTTCTTC. Translating gives CASSSGEYNEQFF.

The gene calls are TRBV29-1 and TRBJ2-3; D is possibly TRBD2 (5 bases). Germline lookup yields CDR1 SQVTM and CDR2 ANQGSEA. This CDR3 comprises 12 residues. Between the trimmed V and J ends, which lost 3 bases and 3 bases, there was a span of 7 bases. In DNA, the CDR3 is TGCAGCGTTGACCGCGGGACAGATACGCAGTATTTT. It translates to CSVDRGTDTQYF.

The V gene is TRBV4-1, the J gene TRBJ2-3; 9 bases match TRBD2. Unmatched junction bases numbered 6, after V lost 4 bases and J lost 1 base. CDR3 size: 16 residues. Germline V lookup: CDR1 MGHRA, CDR2 YSYEKL. The CDR3 here is CASSLLQREGTDTQYF. CDR3 nucleotide sequence: TGCGCCAGCAGCCTTCTCCAGCGGGAGGGCACAGATACGCAGTATTTT.

The V and J genes are TRBV11-2 and TRBJ2-1; TRBD2 aligns across 8 bases. CDR3 length: 15 residues. CDR1 and CDR2 (germline): SGHAT, FQNNGV. V was clipped by 4 bases and J by 4 bases; unmatched bases: 6. The CDR3 bases are TGTGCCAGCAGCTCCACCGGGACTAGTTACAATGAGCAGTTCTTC. The encoded protein is CASSSTGTSYNEQFF.

The rearrangement joins TRBV6-6 to TRBJ2-5; 8 bases map to TRBD1. The germline gives CDR1 MNHNY, CDR2 SVGAGI (reference sequence). The CDR3 contains 12 residues. V lost 7 bases to trimming and J lost 5 bases; unmatched junction nucleotides: 3. CDR3 in amino acids: CASNYRGETQYF. The DNA for the CDR3 is TGTGCCAGCAACTACAGGGGGGAGACCCAGTACTTC.

The CDR3 DNA sequence: TGCGCCAGCAGCCCGCGGGGGGATAAGCCCCAGCATTTT. Residues: CASSPRGDKPQHF. V usage is TRBV5-1 and J usage is TRBJ1-5; maybe TRBD1 (5 bases). Trimming cost V 4 bases and J 8 bases, with 13 bases left between them. The CDR3 has 13 amino acids. CDR1 is SGHRS, CDR2 YFSETQ, per germline.

The chain has TRBV19 and TRBJ2-3; 7 nucleotides match TRBD2. From germline, CDR1 is LNHDA and CDR2 SQIVND (reference sequence). This CDR3 comprises 16 residues. The V gene end was trimmed by 5 bases and the J gene end by 6 bases; junction bases not matched to a gene: 14. CDR3 protein: CASSSPWRERRDTQYF. The CDR3 nucleotides are TGTGCCAGTAGTTCCCCCTGGCGGGAGAGGAGGGATACGCAGTATTTT.

This chain connects TRBV4-2 to TRBJ1-1; no reliable D call. Germline V gene lookup returns CDR1 LGHNA and CDR2 YNFKEQ. Trimming took off 4 bases at V and 1 base at J, with 13 bases between the two ends. This CDR3 has 15 residues. The CDR3 is CASSLDPFGNTEAFF. In DNA, the CDR3 is TGTGCCAGCAGCCTAGACCCGTTCGGGAACACTGAAGCTTTCTTT.

This rearrangement joins TRBV7-8 to TRBJ2-7; 7 bases line up with TRBD1. There are 14 residues in the CDR3. The V and J ends lost 1 base and 3 bases, in that order; junction bases with no gene match: 3. Germline-derived CDR1 and CDR2 are SGHVS and FQNEAQ. CDR3 loop: CASSLGRQGYEQYF. The CDR3 nucleotides read TGTGCCAGCAGCTTAGGAAGACAGGGCTACGAGCAGTACTTC.

The J gene is TRBJ1-2, the V gene TRBV7-8; 8 bases line up with TRBD1. The CDR3 spans 16 residues. J was trimmed by 11 bases and V by 1 base; bases with no gene match: 15. Germline V gives CDR1 SGHVS, CDR2 FQNEAQ. The CDR3 DNA is TGTGCCAGCAGCTTAGAGGCGGCCGGGACAGGAGGCAAATACACCTTC. Encoded protein: CASSLEAAGTGGKYTF.

V usage is TRBV28 and J usage is TRBJ1-5; D is undetermined. This CDR3 has 11 amino acids. V lost 5 bases to trimming and J lost 9 bases, with 8 bases between them. The germline gives CDR1 MDHEN, CDR2 SYDVKM. The CDR3 sequence: CASSPRGPQHF. The CDR3 bases are TGTGCCAGCAGTCCCCGAGGGCCCCAGCATTTT.

The chain employs TRBV28 and TRBJ2-3, with D tentatively TRBD2 (6 bases). V lost 11 bases and J lost 6, with 27 bases in between. CDR1 is MDHEN, CDR2 SYDVKM, per germline. This CDR3 region has 16 residues. CDR3 nucleotides: TGTGCCTCACCTCCGGCGGGGTCTCTAGCCGCGGATACGCAGTATTTT. Its translation is CASPPAGSLAADTQYF.

The J gene is TRBJ2-7, the V gene TRBV6-5; D possibly corresponds to TRBD1 (5 bases). This CDR3 comprises 11 residues. The V gene lost 8 bases and the J gene lost 9 bases, with 14 bases spanning the gap. Germline V lookup: CDR1 MNHEY, CDR2 SVGAGI. This chain's CDR3 is CASDVTGSQYF. The CDR3 DNA reads TGTGCCAGCGACGTTACAGGTTCGCAGTACTTC.

V gene TRBV7-9 combines with J gene TRBJ2-7; TRBD1 aligns across 9 bases. CDR3 length: 15 residues. The V gene's germline CDR1 is SEHNR and CDR2 FQNEAQ (reference sequence). Trimming at V came to 5 bases and at J to 2 bases, leaving 7 bases not matched to a gene. The CDR3 loop is CASSPEDRGAYEQYF. CDR3 sequence (DNA): TGTGCCAGCAGCCCAGAAGACAGGGGGGCCTACGAGCAGTACTTC. Using reference TRBV7-9 and TRBJ2-7 for the parts outside the CDR3, the full variable domain is DTGVSQNPRHKITKRGQNVTFRCDPISEHNRLYWYRQTLGQGPEFLTYFQNEAQLEKSRLLSDRFSAERPKGSFSTLEIQRTEQGDSAMYLCASSPEDRGAYEQYFGPGTRLTVT.

This clone was recorded once. J is TRBJ1-5 and V is TRBV6-5, with TRBD1 matching over 7 bases. This CDR3 region has 13 residues. The V gene end was trimmed by 5 bases and the J gene end by 5 bases; junction bases not matched to a gene: 3. The germline gives CDR1 MNHEY, CDR2 SVGAGI. CDR3 DNA: TGTGCCAGCAGTAGGACAGGCTATCAGCCCCAGCATTTT. Translation gives CASSRTGYQPQHF.

The gene calls are TRBV5-1 and TRBJ2-2, with TRBD1 matching 9 bases. Germline CDR1 is SGHRS and CDR2 is YFSETQ. The V segment lost 4 bases and the J segment 6 bases; nucleotides outside the gene matches: 10. CDR3 length equals 16 residues. CDR3 residues: CASSGTPGQGAGELFF. CDR3 sequence (DNA): TGCGCCAGCAGCGGAACCCCGGGACAGGGCGCCGGGGAGCTGTTTTTT.

This clone has only one observation. The V and J genes are TRBV14 and TRBJ1-4; D gene ambiguous. The CDR3 totals 13 residues. CDR1 and CDR2 from the germline V gene are SGHDN and FVKESK. V lost 4 bases and J lost 11, with 14 bases in between. This chain's CDR3 is CASSPNDFGKLFF. CDR3 in DNA: TGTGCCAGCAGCCCCAACGACTTCGGGAAACTGTTTTTT.

J is TRBJ1-6 and V is TRBV5-6, with D perhaps TRBD1 (5 bases). The germline CDR1 and CDR2 sequences are SGHDT and YYEEEE. CDR3 length equals 15 residues. Trimming removed 1 base at V and 9 bases at J, with 14 bases between. The CDR3 loop reads CASSLFGPGGSPLHF. As DNA, the CDR3 is TGTGCCAGCAGCTTGTTTGGCCCCGGGGGTTCACCCCTCCACTTT.

Worth noting for this clone: One junction end disagrees with the germline gene, perhaps due to a read error. The gene calls are TRBV2 and TRBJ2-4; 9 bases are shared with TRBD1. The CDR3 consists of 12 residues. Germline V gene sequence: CDR1 SNHLY, CDR2 FYNNEI. DNA of the CDR3: TGTGCCAGCAGTGAGGTTCGGGACAGGGCCACGTTC. This encodes CASSEVRDRATF.

The V call is TRBV5-1, the J call TRBJ2-1; 9 nucleotides match TRBD1. V lost 0 bases and J lost 9; bases outside the gene matches: 4. CDR1 is SGHRS, CDR2 YFSETQ, per germline. This CDR3 has 14 amino acids. The CDR3 loop is CASSLGGQGGEQFF. The CDR3 coding sequence is TGCGCCAGCAGCTTGGGGGGACAGGGAGGTGAGCAGTTCTTC.

The rearrangement links TRBV6-4 to TRBJ2-3; TRBD1 aligns across 8 bases. The germline CDR1 and CDR2 sequences are MRHNA and SNTAGT. The CDR3 runs to 14 residues. V shed 6 bases, J shed 3 bases, and the junction held 5 bases outside the gene matches. CDR3 sequence: CASSTRQGTDTQYF. Here the CDR3 DNA reads TGTGCCAGCAGCACTCGACAGGGGACAGATACGCAGTATTTT.

The chain carries TRBV7-9 and TRBJ1-4, with D possibly matching TRBD1 (5 bases). CDR1 is SEHNR, CDR2 FQNEAQ, per germline (reference sequence). The length of the CDR3 is 13 residues. Trimming cost V 5 bases and J 7 bases, with 11 bases left between them. As DNA, the CDR3 is TGTGCCAGCAGCCCGTCGGGGGGTGAAAAACTGTTTTTT. It specifies CASSPSGGEKLFF.